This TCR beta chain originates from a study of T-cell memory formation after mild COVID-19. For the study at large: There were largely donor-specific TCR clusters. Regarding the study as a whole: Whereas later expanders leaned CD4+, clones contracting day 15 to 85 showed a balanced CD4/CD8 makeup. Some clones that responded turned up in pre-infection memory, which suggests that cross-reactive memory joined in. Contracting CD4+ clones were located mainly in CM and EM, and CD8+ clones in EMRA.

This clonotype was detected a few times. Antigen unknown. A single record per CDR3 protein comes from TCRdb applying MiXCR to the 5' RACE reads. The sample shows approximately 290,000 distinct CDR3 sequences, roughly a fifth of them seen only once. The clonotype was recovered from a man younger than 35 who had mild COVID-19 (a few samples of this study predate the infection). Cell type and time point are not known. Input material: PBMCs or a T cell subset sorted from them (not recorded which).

As DNA, the CDR3 is TGTGCCAGCAGCTTAGGTGCAGCCGGGGGCCCCACAGATACGCAGTATTTT. It translates to CASSLGAAGGPTDTQYF. The chain joins TRBV7-9 to TRBJ2-3; the D gene could be TRBD1 or TRBD2 (6 bases each). The CDR3 covers 17 residues. Looked up from germline, CDR1 is SEHNR and CDR2 is FQNEAQ (reference sequence). Deletions cut 1 base from V and 2 bases from J, with 16 bases between.